One and the same sample provided the 25 T cell receptor beta chains below, sequenced in a study of blood T cells in healthy people across ages. Sample-barcoded 5' priming and a J-beta primer mix drove a second PCR of 7 to 11 cycles. One entry per CDR3 protein results from TCRdb running MiXCR on the 5' RACE reads. The sample carries approximately 1,000,000 distinct CDR3 sequences, 35% to 40% recorded once. Specimen: blood. These receptors originate from a man between 18 and 29 years old in good health.

The rearrangement joins TRBV7-9 to TRBJ2-1; the match to TRBD1 covers 11 bases. CDR3 size: 15 residues. The germline gives CDR1 SEHNR, CDR2 FQNEAQ (reference sequence). J was trimmed by 9 bases and V by 5 bases; bases with no gene match: 9. The CDR3 protein is CASSLGQGASSEQFF. The DNA of the CDR3 is TGTGCCAGCAGCCTAGGACAGGGGGCTAGTAGTGAGCAGTTCTTC. The variable domain in full, completed from reference TRBV7-9 and TRBJ2-1, reads DTGVSQNPRHKITKRGQNVTFRCDPISEHNRLYWYRQTLGQGPEFLTYFQNEAQLEKSRLLSDRFSAERPKGSFSTLEIQRTEQGDSAMYLCASSLGQGASSEQFFGPGTRLTVL.

The chain combines TRBV25-1 with TRBJ1-2, with D perhaps TRBD1 (6 bases). This CDR3 spans 15 amino acids. The germline V gene encodes CDR1 MGHDK and CDR2 SYGVNS. Trimming cost V 4 bases and J 13 bases, with 25 bases left between them. The CDR3 DNA sequence: TGTGCCAGCAGTGCCACCAAATACGGACAGCGGCCTCTCACCTTC. Translated, it gives CASSATKYGQRPLTF.

The rearrangement uses TRBV20-1 and TRBJ2-3; 15 nucleotides align to TRBD2. V trimming: 7 bases; J trimming: 1 base; junction bases outside the gene matches: 18. CDR1 is DFQATT and CDR2 is SNEGSKA in the germline V gene (reference sequence). The CDR3 is 20 amino acids. The CDR3 DNA is TGCAGTGTTCTTTTAAAAAGGGGACTAGCGGGGGGCGATCGCACAGATACGCAGTATTTT. It yields the protein CSVLLKRGLAGGDRTDTQYF.

This clonotype showed up just a few times. The genes are TRBV6-2 or TRBV6-3 and TRBJ2-2, with D tentatively TRBD1 or TRBD2 (5 bases each). V lost 2 bases and J 2 bases, leaving 18 bases between the germline ends. This CDR3 is 18 amino acids long. Germline CDR1 is MNHEY and CDR2 is SVGEGT. The CDR3 coding sequence is TGTGCCAGCAGTTACCTCCCGGGGCCCAGCTTAAACACCGGGGAGCTGTTTTTT. Its translation is CASSYLPGPSLNTGELFF.

The chain combines TRBV20-1 with TRBJ1-1; D might be TRBD1 (6 bases). Trimming took 6 bases from V and 3 from J, leaving 14 bases between them. CDR3 length: 13 residues. Germline CDR1 reads DFQATT; CDR2 reads SNEGSKA (reference sequence). Here the CDR3 DNA reads TGCAGTGCAAGGGGGGAAACGGACACTGAAGCTTTCTTT. This translates into CSARGETDTEAFF.

The rearrangement joins TRBV5-1 to TRBJ2-1, with unresolved D. V gave up 0 bases and J gave up 6 bases, with 10 bases separating them. The CDR3 is made up of 14 amino acids. The V gene's germline CDR1 is SGHRS and CDR2 YFSETQ. In nucleotides, the CDR3 is TGCGCCAGCAGCTTGGCCTTGCAGTCCAATGAGCAGTTCTTC. Translated: CASSLALQSNEQFF.

This clonotype has more than one count but fewer than ten. The chain is built from TRBV29-1 and TRBJ1-4; the match to TRBD1 covers 9 bases. The CDR3 loop spans 14 amino acids. Germline V gene sequence: CDR1 SQVTM, CDR2 ANQGSEA. The V and J ends lost 6 bases and 7 bases, in that order; junction bases with no gene match: 9. In DNA, the CDR3 is TGCAGCGTAAACGAAGGACAGGGGATTGAAAAACTGTTTTTT. Its protein product is CSVNEGQGIEKLFF.

The gene calls are TRBV19 and TRBJ1-2, with 9 bases fitting TRBD1. The CDR3 length is 14 residues. CDR1 is LNHDA, CDR2 SQIVND, per germline (reference sequence). V was pared by 5 bases and J by 2 bases, with 3 bases of the junction left unmatched. The CDR3 spells CASSRQGVNYGYTF. CDR3 bases: TGTGCCAGTAGTCGACAGGGGGTAAACTATGGCTACACCTTC. Using reference TRBV19 and TRBJ1-2 for the parts outside the CDR3, the full variable domain is DGGITQSPKYLFRKEGQNVTLSCEQNLNHDAMYWYRQDPGQGLRLIYYSQIVNDFQKGDIAEGYSVSREKKESFPLTVTSAQKNPTAFYLCASSRQGVNYGYTFGSGTRLTVV.

This clonotype occurred once. The chain joins TRBV5-1 to TRBJ1-2; possible D gene TRBD1, 6 bases. CDR1 and CDR2 (germline): SGHRS, YFSETQ. Deletions cut 0 bases from V and 4 bases from J, with 13 bases between. This CDR3 contains 15 residues. The CDR3 DNA reads TGCGCCAGCAGCTTGGGACAGGCGGCTTCCTATGGCTACACCTTC. This codes for CASSLGQAASYGYTF.

This rearrangement joins TRBV10-3 to TRBJ2-2; D is ambiguous. The CDR3 sequence is 14 residues long. V dropped 0 bases and J dropped 2 bases, with 4 bases sitting between them. The germline V gene has CDR1 ENHRY and CDR2 SYGVKD. CDR3 loop: CAISESDNTGELFF. As DNA, the CDR3 is TGTGCCATCAGTGAGTCGGACAACACCGGGGAGCTGTTTTTT.

This clonotype was counted only a few times. The rearrangement joins TRBV20-1 to TRBJ1-5, with 8 bases aligning to TRBD1. This CDR3 spans 15 amino acids. CDR1 and CDR2 from the germline V gene are DFQATT and SNEGSKA (reference sequence). The J segment lost 3 bases and the V segment lost 3 bases, leaving 7 bases of the junction unmatched. CDR3 residues: CSASKTGANNQPQHF. The CDR3 DNA is TGCAGTGCTAGTAAGACAGGGGCCAACAATCAGCCCCAGCATTTT.

The chain has TRBV2 and TRBJ2-7; no clear D. Trimming took off 8 bases at V and 3 bases at J, with 11 bases between the two ends. Germline CDR1 is SNHLY and CDR2 is FYNNEI. The length of the CDR3 is 12 residues. The CDR3, as DNA: TGTGCCAGCTCCGCACTACGCTACGAGCAGTACTTC. Residues: CASSALRYEQYF.

The rearrangement joins TRBV27 to TRBJ2-7, with D perhaps TRBD2 (5 bases). CDR3 length equals 15 residues. Looked up from germline, CDR1 is MNHEY and CDR2 is SMNVEV (reference sequence). Trimming left V 0 bases short and J 2 bases short, with 11 bases between. CDR3 nucleotides: TGTGCCAGCAGTTTATCCCCACCCGGGGCCTACGAGCAGTACTTC. This translates into CASSLSPPGAYEQYF.

Concerning this clonotype itself: This may stem from a read error, because a much larger clone lies one nucleotide away. The V gene is TRBV20-1, the J gene TRBJ2-5, with 8 bases identical to TRBD2. The J call may be wrong; the DNA end is better matched by TRBJ2-1. The CDR3 contains 15 residues. CDR1 and CDR2 (germline): DFQATT, SNEGSKA (reference sequence). This CDR3 reads CSARNPGLVQETQFF. CDR3 bases: TGCAGTGCTAGAAATCCGGGACTAGTTCAAGAGACCCAGTTCTTC.

This chain connects TRBV12-3 or TRBV12-4 to TRBJ1-3; 7 bases line up with TRBD1. The CDR3 sequence is 15 residues long. With 7 bases clipped from V and 0 bases from J, the junction kept 6 bases outside the gene matches. The CDR3 spells CASTKDRDSGNTIYF. CDR3 in DNA: TGTGCCAGCACCAAAGACAGGGACTCTGGAAACACCATATATTTT.

This clonotype was found a few times. The chain carries TRBV7-2 and TRBJ1-1, with D possibly matching TRBD1 (5 bases). The CDR3 spans 15 residues. In germline, CDR1 is SGHTA, CDR2 FQGNSA. Deletions cut 1 base from V and 11 bases from J, with 20 bases between. The CDR3 coding sequence is TGTGCCAGCAGCTTAGACAGGCCCGCCATAGCTAGGGCTTTCTTT. The encoded protein is CASSLDRPAIARAFF.

This clonotype occurred many times. The chain combines TRBV12-3 or TRBV12-4 with TRBJ1-5, with D possibly TRBD1 on 6 matching bases. The CDR3 loop spans 14 amino acids. Trimming took 3 bases from V and 3 from J, leaving 9 bases between them. DNA of the CDR3: TGTGCCAGCAGTTTCCGGGGGCACAATCAGCCCCAGCATTTT. Encoded protein: CASSFRGHNQPQHF.

The rearrangement links TRBV24-1 to TRBJ2-7, with D perhaps being TRBD1 or TRBD2 (6 bases each). The CDR3 consists of 13 residues. CDR1 KGHDR and CDR2 SFDVKD come from the germline V gene. Trimming took off 1 base at V and 9 bases at J, with 12 bases between the two ends. The CDR3 region has the DNA TGTGCCACCAGTGATTTAGGGGGGTTTGTGCAGTACTTC. Translated, it gives CATSDLGGFVQYF.

This clonotype was counted only a few times. V usage is TRBV20-1 and J usage is TRBJ1-5; 7 positions match TRBD1. The J segment lost 4 bases and the V segment lost 4 bases, leaving 7 bases of the junction unmatched. This CDR3 is 14 amino acids long. The V gene's germline CDR1 is DFQATT and CDR2 SNEGSKA (reference sequence). CDR3 sequence (DNA): TGCAGTGCTATGGGAGACAGGGATAATCAGCCCCAGCATTTT. The encoded protein is CSAMGDRDNQPQHF.

Details on this clonotype: A junction end diverges from the germline sequence, so it may reflect a read error. The chain recombines TRBV7-7 with TRBJ2-1, with unresolved D. The germline gives CDR1 SSHAT, CDR2 FNYEAQ (reference sequence). The CDR3 contains 13 residues. The CDR3 protein is CASSSSVGDEQFF. The DNA of the CDR3 is TGTGCTAGCAGCTCTTCGGTTGGGGATGAGCAGTTCTTC. Together with reference TRBV7-7 and TRBJ2-1, the CDR3 gives the full variable domain: GAGVSQSPRYKVTKRGQDVTLRCDPISSHATLYWYQQALGQGPEFLTYFNYEAQPDKSGLPSDRFSAERPEGSISTLTIQRTEQRDSAMYRCASSSSVGDEQFFGPGTRLTVL.

The chain employs TRBV7-2 and TRBJ1-2, with 7 bases identical to TRBD1. The junction had 13 bases not matched to a gene; V was cut back by 4 bases and J by 5 bases. Germline loops: CDR1 SGHTA, CDR2 FQGNSA. This CDR3 has 16 amino acids. The CDR3 sequence is CASSSNRGENDYGYTF. For the CDR3, the DNA is TGTGCCAGCAGCTCCAACAGGGGCGAGAACGATTATGGCTACACCTTC.

A single count supports this clonotype. This chain connects TRBV24-1 to TRBJ1-2; D perhaps matches TRBD1 (5 bases). V was cut by 5 bases and J by 2 bases, with 8 bases left in between. The CDR3 contains 13 residues. The germline V gene encodes CDR1 KGHDR and CDR2 SFDVKD. The CDR3 coding sequence is TGTGCCACCAGTGTTGACAGCAACTATGGCTACACCTTC. Translating it yields CATSVDSNYGYTF.

Turning to this clonotype: Given the absence of the conserved phenylalanine or tryptophan at the CDR3 end, a read error is likely. This rearrangement joins TRBV20-1 to TRBJ1-2; TRBD1 matches 7 bases. CDR3 size: 12 residues. Germline CDR1 is DFQATT and CDR2 is SNEGSKA (reference sequence). Losses at the gene ends were 5 bases for V and 4 bases for J; bases not matched to a gene: 4. The CDR3, as DNA: TGCAGTGCTCGACAGGGTACCTATGGCTACACCCTC. Protein: CSARQGTYGYTL.

The chain employs TRBV4-2 and TRBJ1-4, with D possibly TRBD1 on 5 matching bases. V lost 1 base and J lost 8, with 11 bases in between. The CDR3 covers 14 residues. CDR1 is LGHNA, CDR2 YNFKEQ, per germline. CDR3 nucleotide sequence: TGTGCCAGCAGCCAAGGGGGCTTTTTGGAAAAACTGTTTTTT. This encodes CASSQGGFLEKLFF.

This clonotype was seen ten or more times. The V call is TRBV29-1, the J call TRBJ2-3; D might be TRBD1 (5 bases). Germline V lookup: CDR1 SQVTM, CDR2 ANQGSEA. The V end was cut by 4 bases, the J end by 4 bases, with 9 bases between. The CDR3 extends over 12 amino acids. CDR3 loop: CSVARVADTQYF. CDR3 sequence (DNA): TGCAGCGTTGCCAGGGTTGCAGATACGCAGTATTTT.